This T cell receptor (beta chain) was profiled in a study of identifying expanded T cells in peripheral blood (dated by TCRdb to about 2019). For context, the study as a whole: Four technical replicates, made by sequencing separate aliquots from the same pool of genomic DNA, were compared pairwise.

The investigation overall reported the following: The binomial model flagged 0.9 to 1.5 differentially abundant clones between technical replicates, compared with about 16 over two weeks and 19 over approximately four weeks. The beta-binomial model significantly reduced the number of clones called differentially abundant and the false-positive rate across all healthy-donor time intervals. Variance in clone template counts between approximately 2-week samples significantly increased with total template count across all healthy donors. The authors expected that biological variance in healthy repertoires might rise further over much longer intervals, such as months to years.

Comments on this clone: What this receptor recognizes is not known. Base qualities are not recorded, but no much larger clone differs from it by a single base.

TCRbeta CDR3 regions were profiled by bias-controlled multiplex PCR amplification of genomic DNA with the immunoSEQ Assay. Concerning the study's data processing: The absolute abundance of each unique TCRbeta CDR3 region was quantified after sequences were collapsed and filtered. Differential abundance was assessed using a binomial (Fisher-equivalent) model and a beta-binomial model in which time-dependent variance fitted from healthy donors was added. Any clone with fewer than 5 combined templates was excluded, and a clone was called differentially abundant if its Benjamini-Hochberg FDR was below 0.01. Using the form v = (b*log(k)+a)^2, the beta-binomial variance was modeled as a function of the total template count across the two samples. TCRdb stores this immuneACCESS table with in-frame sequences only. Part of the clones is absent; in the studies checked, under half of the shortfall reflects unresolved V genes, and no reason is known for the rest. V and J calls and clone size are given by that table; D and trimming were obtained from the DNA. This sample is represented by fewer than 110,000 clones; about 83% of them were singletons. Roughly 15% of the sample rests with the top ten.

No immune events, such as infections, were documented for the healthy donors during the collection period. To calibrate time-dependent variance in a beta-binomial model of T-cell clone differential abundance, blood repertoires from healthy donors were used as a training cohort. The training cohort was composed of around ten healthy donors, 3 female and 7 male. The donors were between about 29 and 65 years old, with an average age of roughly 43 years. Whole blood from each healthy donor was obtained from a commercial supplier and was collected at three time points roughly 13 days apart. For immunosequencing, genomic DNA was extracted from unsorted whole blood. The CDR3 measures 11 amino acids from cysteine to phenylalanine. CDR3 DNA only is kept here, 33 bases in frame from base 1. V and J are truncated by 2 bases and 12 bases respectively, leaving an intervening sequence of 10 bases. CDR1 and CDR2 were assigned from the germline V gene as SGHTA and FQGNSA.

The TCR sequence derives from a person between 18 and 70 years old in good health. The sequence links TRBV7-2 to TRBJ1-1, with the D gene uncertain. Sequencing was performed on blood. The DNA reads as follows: TGTGCCAGCAGCTTATGGATATCGCCTTTCTTT. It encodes CASSLWISPFF.